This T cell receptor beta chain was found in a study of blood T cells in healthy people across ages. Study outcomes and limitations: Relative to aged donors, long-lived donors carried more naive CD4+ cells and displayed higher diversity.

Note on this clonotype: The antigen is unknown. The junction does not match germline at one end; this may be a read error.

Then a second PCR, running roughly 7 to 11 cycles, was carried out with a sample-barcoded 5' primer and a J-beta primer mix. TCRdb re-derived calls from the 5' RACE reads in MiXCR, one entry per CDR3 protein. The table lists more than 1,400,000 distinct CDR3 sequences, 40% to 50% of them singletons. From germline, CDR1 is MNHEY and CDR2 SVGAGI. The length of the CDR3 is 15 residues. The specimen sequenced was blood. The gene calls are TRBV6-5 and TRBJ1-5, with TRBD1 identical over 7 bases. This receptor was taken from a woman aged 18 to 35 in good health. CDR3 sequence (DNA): TGTACCAGCAGTTACGGCGGGACAGAAAATCAGCCCCAGCATTTT. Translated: CTSSYGGTENQPQHF.